This is a list of T cell receptor beta chains from one sample in a study of T cells in Graves' hyperthyroidism and ophthalmopathy. MiXCR, applied by TCRdb to the multiplex PCR reads, yields one record per CDR3 protein. The sample carries about 370,000 distinct CDR3 sequences, roughly 15% recorded once. The specimen was blood. The source is a woman between 55 and 75 years old with Graves' ophthalmopathy. CDR3s include the opening cysteine and the closing phenylalanine or tryptophan. A D gene is named only where the DNA matches it firmly. Some rows have no size entry. The others give once, few or many, or a class for an expanded clone.

clone size	V gene	J gene	D gene	CDR3 DNA	CDR3 protein
-	TRBV12-3/TRBV12-4	TRBJ1-5	-	TGTGCCAGCAGTTTCGGCAGAAGCAATCAGCCCCAGCATTTT	CASSFGRSNQPQHF
-	TRBV19	TRBJ1-5	-	TGTGCCAGTACAGCGGGGGGAGGACGAAATCAGCCCCAGCATTTT	CASTAGGGRNQPQHF
few	TRBV28	TRBJ2-2	-	TGTGCCAGCAGTGGCGGAAGCACCGGGGAGCTGTTTTTT	CASSGGSTGELFF
-	TRBV28	TRBJ1-3	-	TGTGCCAGCAGCCCCGGGGACCGCCACTCTGGAAACACCATATATTTT	CASSPGDRHSGNTIYF
many	TRBV12-3/TRBV12-4	TRBJ1-2	TRBD1	TGTGCCAGCAGTTTGAGGCGACAGGGGCTTGGTGGCTACACCTTC	CASSLRRQGLGGYTF
few	TRBV7-9	TRBJ1-1	-	TGTGCCAGCAGCTTAGAGGTGGGGGGGGGCGAAGCTTTCTTT	CASSLEVGGGEAFF
-	TRBV19	TRBJ1-4	-	TGTGCCAGTAGACCGAGGGGCCGAGAGGGCAATGAAAAACTGTTTTTT	CASRPRGREGNEKLFF
-	TRBV4-1	TRBJ2-3	-	TGCGCCAGCAGCCAACTACCTAGCACAGATACGCAGTATTTT	CASSQLPSTDTQYF
few	TRBV5-1	TRBJ2-2	TRBD2	TGCGCCAGCAGCTCGGGACTAGCGGGAGGCCCGAACACCGGGGAGCTGTTTTTT	CASSSGLAGGPNTGELFF
many	TRBV27	TRBJ2-3	-	TGTGCCAGCAGTACCCATTTGGGGACTAGCACAGATACGCAGTATTTT	CASSTHLGTSTDTQYF
many	TRBV6-2/TRBV6-3	TRBJ2-7	-	TGTGCCAGCAGTTGGAGTTATGAGCAGTACTTC	CASSWSYEQYF
many	TRBV30	TRBJ1-2	-	TGTGCCTGGAGTAGGGGTCAGGATTATGGCTACACCTTC	CAWSRGQDYGYTF
-	TRBV5-1	TRBJ2-1	TRBD2	TGCGCCAGCAGCTTGCTGAAAACTAGCGGGCGACACAATGAGCAGTTCTTC	CASSLLKTSGRHNEQFF
few	TRBV20-1	TRBJ2-1	TRBD2	TGCAGTGCGTTTGGCGGGAGCCCTACCAATGAGCAGTTCTTC	CSAFGGSPTNEQFF
few	TRBV19	TRBJ1-1	-	TGTGCCAGTAGTTCGATGAGGACATCGTACACTGAAGCTTTCTTT	CASSSMRTSYTEAFF
many	TRBV20-1	TRBJ1-2	TRBD1	TGCAGTGCTAGCGGGACAGGGGGCAACTATGGCTACACCTTC	CSASGTGGNYGYTF
-	TRBV19	TRBJ2-1	TRBD2	TGTGCCAGTAGTATGACTAGCGGGAGGGTCAATGAGCAGTTCTTC	CASSMTSGRVNEQFF
few	TRBV29-1	TRBJ1-3	-	TGCAGCGTTGAAAGTCGGGTACGCTCTGGAAACACCATATATTTT	CSVESRVRSGNTIYF
many	TRBV3-1	TRBJ1-1	-	TGTGCCAGCAGCCAAGATGCGAGGGTGAGGGAAGCTTTCTTT	CASSQDARVREAFF
many	TRBV28	TRBJ2-3	TRBD1	TGTGCCAGCAAGGGACAGATAAGCACAGATACGCAGTATTTT	CASKGQISTDTQYF
few	TRBV5-1	TRBJ2-3	TRBD2	TGCGCCAGCAGCTTAGCGGGAGGGACGACAGATACGCAGTATTTT	CASSLAGGTTDTQYF
few	TRBV5-1	TRBJ2-2	TRBD1	TGCGCCAGCAGCGCCCGAACAGGGGGCCCGGACACCGGGGAGCTGTTTTTT	CASSARTGGPDTGELFF
-	TRBV29-1	TRBJ2-2	TRBD2	TGCAGCGTTGGGGCGGGAGGGCCTAACACCGGGGAGCTGTTTTTT	CSVGAGGPNTGELFF
many	TRBV5-1	TRBJ1-1	-	TGCGCCAGCAGCTTAGGGTCACACTACGGCACTGAAGCTTTCTTT	CASSLGSHYGTEAFF
-	TRBV10-1	TRBJ1-2	-	TGCGCCAGCAGCGGTAATGGCTACACCTTC	CASSGNGYTF
few	TRBV12-5	TRBJ1-2	-	TGTGCTAGTGGTTTGGACTCTGTCTATGGCTACACCTTC	CASGLDSVYGYTF